These 26 T cell receptor beta chains were sequenced from one sample in a study of blood T cell repertoires in COVID-19. Clones were read by immunoSEQ multiplex PCR, and TCRdb kept only the in-frame ones, dropping some. The table lists over 300,000 clones, around 91% of them singletons, with about 6.8% in the top ten. The sequenced sample was peripheral blood. Receptor source: a man aged 18 to 35 with active or convalescent COVID-19.

This clone has only a few counts. The chain is built from TRBV4-3 and TRBJ2-1, with TRBD2 identical over 10 bases. This CDR3 region has 17 residues. With 0 bases clipped from V and 4 bases from J, the junction kept 6 bases outside the gene matches. The germline V gene has CDR1 LGHNA and CDR2 YSLEER. CDR3 amino acids: CASSQDRVLAGYNEQFF. CDR3 bases: TGCGCCAGCAGCCAAGACCGGGTACTAGCGGGGTACAATGAGCAGTTCTTC.

The chain has TRBV5-1 and TRBJ2-3; a weak D match, TRBD1 (6 bases). The V end lost 4 bases, the J end lost 2 bases, and 14 bases lay between the germline ends. Looked up from germline, CDR1 is SGHRS and CDR2 is YFSETQ. The CDR3 is 15 residues long. CDR3 bases: TGCGCCAGCAGCCCAGGACAGAGCGACACAGATACGCAGTATTTT. Translated: CASSPGQSDTDTQYF.

Note on this clone: A junction end diverges from the germline sequence, so it may reflect a read error. The chain combines TRBV2 with TRBJ2-6; weak D call: TRBD1 (5 bases). The CDR3 is 13 amino acids. The germline V gene encodes CDR1 SNHLY and CDR2 FYNNEI. In DNA form, the CDR3 reads TGTGCCACCAGGGTATCTGGGGCCAACGTGCTGACTTTC. It specifies CATRVSGANVLTF.

This chain connects TRBV28 to TRBJ2-1, with 9 positions matching TRBD2. The germline gives CDR1 MDHEN, CDR2 SYDVKM. The CDR3 is made up of 16 amino acids. After removal of 4 bases from V and 8 bases from J, the junction contained 12 bases not matched to a gene. The DNA of the CDR3 is TGTGCCAGCAGTTCCCCTGGGAAGCGGGAGGAATATGAGCAGTTCTTC. As protein: CASSSPGKREEYEQFF. Drawing the rest from reference TRBV28 and TRBJ2-1, the complete variable domain is DVKVTQSSRYLVKRTGEKVFLECVQDMDHENMFWYRQDPGLGLRLIYFSYDVKMKEKGDIPEGYSVSREKKERFSLILESASTNQTSMYLCASSSPGKREEYEQFFGPGTRLTVL.

This clone was observed a handful of times. The CDR3 nucleotides are TGTGCCTCAAGTACGGAGGGACTTTATGGCTACACCTTC. It is translated as CASSTEGLYGYTF. The V and J genes are TRBV30 and TRBJ1-2; a weak D match, TRBD1 (5 bases). Per the germline V gene, CDR1 is GTSNPN and CDR2 is SVGIG (reference sequence). The length of the CDR3 is 13 residues. The germline V and J ends were trimmed by 7 bases and 5 bases, with 17 bases remaining between them.

This chain joins TRBV27 and TRBJ1-5; 10 positions match TRBD1. Germline lookup yields CDR1 MNHEY and CDR2 SMNVEV (reference sequence). This CDR3 has 16 residues. Trimming took 1 base from V and 11 from J; bases not matched to a gene: 11. The CDR3 sequence is CASSLLSGQGVGSQHF. In DNA, the CDR3 is TGTGCCAGCAGTTTATTGTCCGGACAGGGGGTTGGGTCCCAGCATTTT.

This chain joins TRBV19 and TRBJ1-2; 8 bases agree with TRBD1. Germline CDR1 and CDR2: LNHDA and SQIVND (reference sequence). The CDR3 has 14 amino acids. The V segment lost 8 bases and the J segment 3 bases; nucleotides outside the gene matches: 8. The CDR3 here is CASLSPGQDYGYTF. The DNA for the CDR3 is TGTGCCAGTCTTTCTCCGGGACAGGACTATGGCTACACCTTC.

V usage is TRBV19 and J usage is TRBJ2-7, with TRBD1 identical over 8 bases. CDR1 and CDR2 from the germline V gene are LNHDA and SQIVND (reference sequence). Germline trimming cut 2 bases from V and 6 bases from J; bases unmatched to any gene: 6. CDR3 size: 14 residues. CDR3 loop: CASSINTGGTEQYF. In DNA form, the CDR3 reads TGTGCCAGTAGTATAAATACAGGGGGAACCGAGCAGTACTTC.

The rearrangement joins TRBV7-3 to TRBJ1-2; D gene ambiguous. Trimming stripped 4 bases from V and 2 bases from J, with 14 bases between. CDR1 is SGHTA, CDR2 FQGTGA, per germline. This CDR3 spans 15 amino acids. The CDR3 coding sequence is TGTGCCAGCAGCTACCCCCGGGAAGGAAACTATGGCTACACCTTC. As protein: CASSYPREGNYGYTF. Complete variable domain (other parts from reference TRBV7-3 and TRBJ1-2): GAGVSQTPSNKVTEKGKYVELRCDPISGHTALYWYRQSLGQGPEFLIYFQGTGAADDSGLPNDRFFAVRPEGSVSTLKIQRTERGDSAVYLCASSYPREGNYGYTFGSGTRLTVV.

The V gene is TRBV4-3, the J gene TRBJ1-6, with TRBD1 matching 7 bases. This CDR3 region has 15 residues. Trimming took 0 bases from V and 10 from J; bases not matched to a gene: 6. The germline gives CDR1 LGHNA, CDR2 YSLEER. This CDR3 reads CASSQDGTASSPLHF. The CDR3, as DNA: TGCGCCAGCAGCCAAGACGGGACAGCATCATCACCCCTCCACTTT.

A few counts support this clone. This chain links TRBV7-9 with TRBJ2-7, with 9 bases identical to TRBD2. This CDR3 contains 17 residues. Trimming removed 5 bases from V and 2 bases from J; junction bases left unmatched: 13. CDR1 and CDR2 from the germline V gene are SEHNR and FQNEAQ (reference sequence). The chain's CDR3 is CASSPRSSSGETYEQYF. The CDR3 coding sequence is TGTGCCAGCAGCCCTCGATCCTCTAGCGGGGAGACCTACGAGCAGTACTTC.

Only one count was recorded for this clone. The V call is TRBV6-5, the J call TRBJ2-7, with 8 bases lining up with TRBD2. Losses at the gene ends were 0 bases for V and 5 bases for J; bases not matched to a gene: 6. This CDR3 contains 15 residues. Per germline, CDR1 MNHEY and CDR2 SVGAGI. The CDR3 nucleotides read TGTGCCAGCAGTTACTCAAGCGGGGGCGGGAACGAGCAGTACTTC. It codes for CASSYSSGGGNEQYF.

The chain carries TRBV27 and TRBJ1-1, with 11 bases lining up with TRBD1. Germline values: CDR1 MNHEY, CDR2 SMNVEV (reference sequence). J lost 6 bases, V lost 5 bases, and 5 bases had no gene match. The CDR3 loop spans 14 amino acids. This chain's CDR3 is CASSPDRGRAEAFF. The CDR3 DNA sequence: TGTGCCAGCAGTCCGGACAGGGGGCGGGCTGAAGCTTTCTTT.

The CDR3 nucleotides are TGTGCCAGCAGCTCCCGCCGGGTGAGCTCCTATAATTCACCCCTCCACTTT. It specifies CASSSRRVSSYNSPLHF. The genes are TRBV28 and TRBJ1-6; D remains unclear. The length of the CDR3 is 17 residues. V lost 6 bases and J lost 0, with 15 bases in between. Germline V CDR1 and CDR2: MDHEN, SYDVKM.

The chain couples TRBV29-1 to TRBJ2-3, with D hard to call. V was clipped by 7 bases and J by 5 bases, with 7 bases between them. CDR1 SQVTM and CDR2 ANQGSEA come from the germline V gene. The CDR3 is made up of 10 amino acids. In DNA, the CDR3 is TGCAGCGCCTCCCTAGATACGCAGTATTTT. It translates to CSASLDTQYF.

The rearrangement uses TRBV2 and TRBJ2-7; 11 bases line up with TRBD1. From germline, CDR1 is SNHLY and CDR2 FYNNEI. The V segment lost 6 bases and the J segment 5 bases; nucleotides outside the gene matches: 9. CDR3 length: 15 residues. The CDR3 DNA is TGTGCCAGCAGAGGGGACAGGGGGACGAAACACGAGCAGTACTTC. Protein: CASRGDRGTKHEQYF.

The CDR3 is CASSYSRNSPLHF. The CDR3 nucleotides are TGTGCCAGCAGTTACAGTAGGAATTCACCCCTCCACTTT. This chain links TRBV25-1 with TRBJ1-6, with no clear D. The germline V and J ends were trimmed by 5 bases and 7 bases, with 9 bases remaining between them. This CDR3 has 13 amino acids. The germline V gene encodes CDR1 MGHDK and CDR2 SYGVNS.

This clone appeared a single time. V is TRBV10-3 and J is TRBJ1-2; 8 bases fit TRBD1. This CDR3 is 13 amino acids long. The germline V gene has CDR1 ENHRY and CDR2 SYGVKD. J gave up 3 bases and V 7 bases, and 4 bases lay outside the gene matches. The DNA for the CDR3 is TGTGCCATCATCGGACAGGGAGACTATGGCTACACCTTC. Translation: CAIIGQGDYGYTF.

Only one count was recorded for this clone. This sequence joins TRBV28 and TRBJ2-7; tentative D call: TRBD1 (6 bases). Germline V gives CDR1 MDHEN, CDR2 SYDVKM. This CDR3 region has 14 residues. V was pared by 3 bases and J by 2 bases, with 11 bases between. The CDR3 coding sequence is TGTGCCAGCAGTTTTCTCCGGGACACCTACGAGCAGTACTTC. It codes for CASSFLRDTYEQYF.

The chain joins TRBV7-9 to TRBJ2-7; D not certain. The CDR3 extends over 14 amino acids. The germline V and J ends were trimmed by 3 bases and 5 bases, with 14 bases remaining between them. Per germline, CDR1 SEHNR and CDR2 FQNEAQ (reference sequence). CDR3 bases: TGTGCCAGCAGCTTGGGCTTAGTGGGTGACGAGCAGTACTTC. Amino acids: CASSLGLVGDEQYF.

The V call is TRBV19, the J call TRBJ2-1; the match to TRBD2 covers 7 bases. The CDR3 contains 14 residues. V was pared by 3 bases and J by 4 bases, with 3 bases of the junction left unmatched. CDR1 is LNHDA, CDR2 SQIVND, per germline (reference sequence). CDR3: CASSIGGSYNEQFF. The CDR3 coding sequence is TGTGCCAGTAGTATCGGCGGGAGTTACAATGAGCAGTTCTTC. The entire variable domain, with the rest obtained from reference TRBV19 and TRBJ2-1, is as follows: DGGITQSPKYLFRKEGQNVTLSCEQNLNHDAMYWYRQDPGQGLRLIYYSQIVNDFQKGDIAEGYSVSREKKESFPLTVTSAQKNPTAFYLCASSIGGSYNEQFFGPGTRLTVL.

This chain uses TRBV7-2 with TRBJ1-2; 8 positions agree with TRBD1. From germline, CDR1 is SGHTA and CDR2 FQGNSA. The junction had 18 bases not matched to a gene; V was cut back by 7 bases and J by 8 bases. There are 16 residues in the CDR3. The CDR3 protein is CASNDEAAQGARGYTF. DNA of the CDR3: TGTGCCAGCAACGATGAGGCCGCGCAGGGGGCGCGCGGCTACACCTTC.

The rearrangement links TRBV28 to TRBJ1-5; no clear D. The CDR3 spans 15 residues. V was pared by 4 bases and J by 5 bases, with 15 bases between. Germline V lookup: CDR1 MDHEN, CDR2 SYDVKM. This CDR3 is CASSSLSLRDQPQHF. The CDR3 bases are TGTGCCAGCAGTTCGCTCTCCCTGCGGGATCAGCCCCAGCATTTT.

V and J are TRBV10-3 and TRBJ2-2; 7 positions match TRBD1. The V gene's germline CDR1 is ENHRY and CDR2 SYGVKD. With 6 bases clipped from V and 4 bases from J, the junction kept 2 bases outside the gene matches. The CDR3 extends over 13 amino acids. The CDR3 loop reads CAISPGGTGELFF. CDR3 nucleotides: TGTGCCATCAGCCCAGGGGGCACCGGGGAGCTGTTTTTT.

V is TRBV19 and J is TRBJ1-2, with 11 positions matching TRBD1. The junction had 4 bases not matched to a gene; V was cut back by 5 bases and J by 8 bases. CDR1 is LNHDA, CDR2 SQIVND, per germline (reference sequence). The CDR3 sequence is 13 residues long. CDR3 in amino acids: CASSRTGGAGYTF. The CDR3 DNA is TGTGCCAGTAGTCGGACAGGGGGCGCAGGCTACACCTTC. The full variable domain, completed using reference TRBV19 and TRBJ1-2, is DGGITQSPKYLFRKEGQNVTLSCEQNLNHDAMYWYRQDPGQGLRLIYYSQIVNDFQKGDIAEGYSVSREKKESFPLTVTSAQKNPTAFYLCASSRTGGAGYTFGSGTRLTVV.

CDR3 sequence (DNA): TGTGCCAGCAGCTTATCCACAGGGCGGTACTACGAGCAGTACTTC. Protein: CASSLSTGRYYEQYF. The V call is TRBV5-5, the J call TRBJ2-7; possible D gene TRBD1, 6 bases. The germline V and J ends were trimmed by 2 bases and 3 bases, with 15 bases remaining between them. The germline CDR1 and CDR2 sequences are SGHKS and YYEKEE (reference sequence). This CDR3 is built from 15 residues.